This T cell receptor beta chain was sequenced for a study of blood T cell repertoires in COVID-19. On the study more broadly: Specimens from acute and convalescent COVID-19 originated in the United States, Italy and Spain. T cells, B-cell-depleted T cells, or PBMCs supplied cDNA or gDNA.

Original handling: Counts of nucleated cells, estimated from reference gene primer amplification, were obtained. Data came from immunoSEQ multiplex PCR; TCRdb stores just in-frame clones and leaves some out. V, J and clone size are those of that table, while D and trimming were read from the DNA. This sample has around 120,000 clones, with around 80% found just once. V was trimmed by 6 bases and J by 8 bases, leaving 17 bases between them. Germline V gene lookup returns CDR1 SNHLY and CDR2 FYNNEI. The CDR3 is made up of 14 amino acids. The sequenced material came from peripheral blood. The chain employs TRBV2 and TRBJ1-5; perhaps TRBD1 as D (5 bases). This clonotype was sampled from a man between 65 and 79 years old with acute or convalescent COVID-19. CDR3 loop: CASSLGQLIKPQHF. The CDR3, as DNA: TGTGCCAGCAGCCTCGGACAACTAATCAAGCCCCAGCATTTT.